The 2 T cell receptor beta chains below all came from one sample that was sequenced in a study of OX40 agonist ivuxolimab in advanced cancers. The protocol was immunoSEQ multiplex PCR, while the TCRdb copy is restricted to in-frame clones and leaves out a portion. Counted here are about 44,000 clones, 70% to 90% occurring once; the ten biggest clones make up less than 60%. Sequenced here: CD4+ or CD8+ T cells sorted from blood, sampled in a trial of the OX40 agonist ivuxolimab. The receptors here all came from an adult with an advanced solid tumor such as melanoma, head and neck, liver or kidney cancer.

This sequence joins TRBV27 and TRBJ2-5; D remains unclear. The tail of the sequence fits TRBJ2-7 better, so the J call may be wrong. Per germline, CDR1 MNHEY and CDR2 SMNVEV (reference sequence). The CDR3 covers 13 residues. The CDR3 DNA follows: TGTGCCAGCAGTTTATCAGTGATGTACGAGCAGTACTTC. It specifies CASSLSVMYEQYF.

The V gene is TRBV27, the J gene TRBJ2-1, with 14 bases fitting TRBD2. The trim removed 3 bases at V and 8 bases at J, leaving 3 bases unmatched. Germline CDR1 MNHEY, CDR2 SMNVEV (reference sequence). The CDR3 is 15 amino acids. This chain's CDR3 is CASSLTSGGAHEQFF. DNA of the CDR3: TGTGCCAGCAGTTTGACTAGCGGGGGGGCCCATGAGCAGTTCTTC.